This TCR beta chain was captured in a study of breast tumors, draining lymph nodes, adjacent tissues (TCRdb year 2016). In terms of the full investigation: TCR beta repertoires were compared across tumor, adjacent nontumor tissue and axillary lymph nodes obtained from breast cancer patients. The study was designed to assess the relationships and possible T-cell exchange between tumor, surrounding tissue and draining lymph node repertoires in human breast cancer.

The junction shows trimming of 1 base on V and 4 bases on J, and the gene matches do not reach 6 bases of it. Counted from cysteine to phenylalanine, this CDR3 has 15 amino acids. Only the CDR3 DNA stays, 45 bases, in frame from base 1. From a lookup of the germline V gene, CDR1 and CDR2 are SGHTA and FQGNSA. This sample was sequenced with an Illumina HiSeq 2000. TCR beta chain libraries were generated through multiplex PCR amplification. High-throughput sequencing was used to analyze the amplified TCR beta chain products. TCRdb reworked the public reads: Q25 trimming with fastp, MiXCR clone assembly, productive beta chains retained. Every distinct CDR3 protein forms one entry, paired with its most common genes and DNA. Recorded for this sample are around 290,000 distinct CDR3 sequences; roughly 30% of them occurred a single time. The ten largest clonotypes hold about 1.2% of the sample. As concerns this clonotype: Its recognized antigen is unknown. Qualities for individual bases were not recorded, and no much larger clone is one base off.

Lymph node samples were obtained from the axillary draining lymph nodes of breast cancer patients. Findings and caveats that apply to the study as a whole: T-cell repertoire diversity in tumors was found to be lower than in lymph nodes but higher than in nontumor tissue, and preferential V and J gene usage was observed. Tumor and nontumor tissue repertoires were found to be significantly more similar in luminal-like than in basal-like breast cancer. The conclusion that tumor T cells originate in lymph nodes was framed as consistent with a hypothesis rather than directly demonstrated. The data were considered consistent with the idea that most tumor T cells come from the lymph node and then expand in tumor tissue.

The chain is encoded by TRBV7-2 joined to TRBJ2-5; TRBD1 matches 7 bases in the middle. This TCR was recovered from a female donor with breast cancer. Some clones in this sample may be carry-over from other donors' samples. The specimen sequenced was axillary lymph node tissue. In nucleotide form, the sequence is TGTGCCAGCAGCTTAGTACAGGGGTGGGGAGAGACCCAGTACTTC. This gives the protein CASSLVQGWGETQYF.